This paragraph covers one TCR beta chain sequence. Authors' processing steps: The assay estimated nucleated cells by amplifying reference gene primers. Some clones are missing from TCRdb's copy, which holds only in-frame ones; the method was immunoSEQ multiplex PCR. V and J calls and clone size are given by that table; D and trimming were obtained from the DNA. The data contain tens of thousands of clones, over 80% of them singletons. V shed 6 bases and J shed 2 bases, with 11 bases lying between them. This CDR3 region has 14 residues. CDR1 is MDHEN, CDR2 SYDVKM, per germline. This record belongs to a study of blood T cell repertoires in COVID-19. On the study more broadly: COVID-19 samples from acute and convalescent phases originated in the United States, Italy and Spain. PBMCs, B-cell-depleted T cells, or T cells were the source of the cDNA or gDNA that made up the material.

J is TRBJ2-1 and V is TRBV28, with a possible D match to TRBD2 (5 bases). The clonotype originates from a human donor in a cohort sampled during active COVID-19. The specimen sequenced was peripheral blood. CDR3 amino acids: CASRDAGPYNEQFF. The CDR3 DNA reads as TGTGCCAGCAGGGATGCGGGCCCCTACAATGAGCAGTTCTTC.